Sequencing of this T cell receptor beta chain was carried out in a study of monozygotic twins with inflammatory bowel disease. Study observations and caveats: Lower TCRbeta diversity (inverse Simpson) was seen in IBD patients than in healthy co-twins.

This CDR3 has 13 amino acids. The germline CDR1 and CDR2 sequences are MGHRA and YSYEKL. For each CDR3 protein, TCRdb gives one entry from its re-call of the 5' RACE reads, without DNA. Here the sample table reports around 450,000 distinct CDR3 sequences. As concerns this clonotype: The antigen is undetermined.

The V and J genes are TRBV4-1 and TRBJ2-7; TCRdb returns TRBD2, unconfirmable since there is no DNA. Sequencing was carried out using blood. This sequence was found in a human donor with ulcerative colitis or Crohn's disease, or a healthy co-twin of an affected twin (not recorded which). CDR3 sequence: CASSRGEGYEQYF.